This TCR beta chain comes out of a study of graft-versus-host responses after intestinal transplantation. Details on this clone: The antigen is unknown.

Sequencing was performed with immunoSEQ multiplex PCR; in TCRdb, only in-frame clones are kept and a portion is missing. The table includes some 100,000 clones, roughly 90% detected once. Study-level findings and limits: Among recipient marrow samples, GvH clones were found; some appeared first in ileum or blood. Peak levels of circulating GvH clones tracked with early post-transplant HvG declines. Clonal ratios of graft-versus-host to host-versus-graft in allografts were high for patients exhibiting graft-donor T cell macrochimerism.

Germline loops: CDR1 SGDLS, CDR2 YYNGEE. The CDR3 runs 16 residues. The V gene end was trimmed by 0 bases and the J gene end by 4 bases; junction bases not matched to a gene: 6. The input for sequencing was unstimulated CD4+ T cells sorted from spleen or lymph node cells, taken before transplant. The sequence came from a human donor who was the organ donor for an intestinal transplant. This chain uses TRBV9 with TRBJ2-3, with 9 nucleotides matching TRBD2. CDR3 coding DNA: TGTGCCAGCAGCGTAGGTTGGCGGGGGGGATCAGATACGCAGTATTTT. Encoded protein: CASSVGWRGGSDTQYF. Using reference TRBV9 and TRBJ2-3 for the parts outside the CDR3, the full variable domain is DSGVTQTPKHLITATGQRVTLRCSPRSGDLSVYWYQQSLDQGLQFLIQYYNGEERAKGNILERFSAQQFPDLHSELNLSSLELGDSALYFCASSVGWRGGSDTQYFGPGTRLTVL.